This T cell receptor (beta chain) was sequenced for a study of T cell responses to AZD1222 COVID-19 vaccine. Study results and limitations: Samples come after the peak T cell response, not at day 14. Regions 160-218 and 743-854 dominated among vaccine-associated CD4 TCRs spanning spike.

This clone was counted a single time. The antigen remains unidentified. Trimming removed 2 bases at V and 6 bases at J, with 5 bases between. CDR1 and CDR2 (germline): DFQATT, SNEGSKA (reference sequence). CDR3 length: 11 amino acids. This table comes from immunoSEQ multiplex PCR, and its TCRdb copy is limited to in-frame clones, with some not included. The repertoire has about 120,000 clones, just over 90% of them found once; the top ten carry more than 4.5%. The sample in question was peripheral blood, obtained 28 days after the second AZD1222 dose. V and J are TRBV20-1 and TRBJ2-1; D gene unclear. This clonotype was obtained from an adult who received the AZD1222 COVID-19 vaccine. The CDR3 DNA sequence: TGCAGTGCTAGACTCCCCAATGAGCAGTTCTTC. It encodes CSARLPNEQFF.